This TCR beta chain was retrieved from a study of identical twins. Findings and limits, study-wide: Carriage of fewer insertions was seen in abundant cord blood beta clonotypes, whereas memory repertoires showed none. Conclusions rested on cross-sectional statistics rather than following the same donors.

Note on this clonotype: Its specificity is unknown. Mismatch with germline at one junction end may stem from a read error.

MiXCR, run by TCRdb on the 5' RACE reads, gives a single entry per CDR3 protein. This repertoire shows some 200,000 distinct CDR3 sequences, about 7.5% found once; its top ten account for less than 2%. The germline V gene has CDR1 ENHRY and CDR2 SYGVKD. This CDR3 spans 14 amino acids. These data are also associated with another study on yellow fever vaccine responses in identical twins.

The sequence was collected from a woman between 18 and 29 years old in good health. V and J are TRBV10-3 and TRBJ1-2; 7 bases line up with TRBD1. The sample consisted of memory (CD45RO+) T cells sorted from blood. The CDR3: CATSVSTGNYGYTF. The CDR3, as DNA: TGTGCCACCAGTGTTTCGACAGGGAACTATGGCTACACCTTC.